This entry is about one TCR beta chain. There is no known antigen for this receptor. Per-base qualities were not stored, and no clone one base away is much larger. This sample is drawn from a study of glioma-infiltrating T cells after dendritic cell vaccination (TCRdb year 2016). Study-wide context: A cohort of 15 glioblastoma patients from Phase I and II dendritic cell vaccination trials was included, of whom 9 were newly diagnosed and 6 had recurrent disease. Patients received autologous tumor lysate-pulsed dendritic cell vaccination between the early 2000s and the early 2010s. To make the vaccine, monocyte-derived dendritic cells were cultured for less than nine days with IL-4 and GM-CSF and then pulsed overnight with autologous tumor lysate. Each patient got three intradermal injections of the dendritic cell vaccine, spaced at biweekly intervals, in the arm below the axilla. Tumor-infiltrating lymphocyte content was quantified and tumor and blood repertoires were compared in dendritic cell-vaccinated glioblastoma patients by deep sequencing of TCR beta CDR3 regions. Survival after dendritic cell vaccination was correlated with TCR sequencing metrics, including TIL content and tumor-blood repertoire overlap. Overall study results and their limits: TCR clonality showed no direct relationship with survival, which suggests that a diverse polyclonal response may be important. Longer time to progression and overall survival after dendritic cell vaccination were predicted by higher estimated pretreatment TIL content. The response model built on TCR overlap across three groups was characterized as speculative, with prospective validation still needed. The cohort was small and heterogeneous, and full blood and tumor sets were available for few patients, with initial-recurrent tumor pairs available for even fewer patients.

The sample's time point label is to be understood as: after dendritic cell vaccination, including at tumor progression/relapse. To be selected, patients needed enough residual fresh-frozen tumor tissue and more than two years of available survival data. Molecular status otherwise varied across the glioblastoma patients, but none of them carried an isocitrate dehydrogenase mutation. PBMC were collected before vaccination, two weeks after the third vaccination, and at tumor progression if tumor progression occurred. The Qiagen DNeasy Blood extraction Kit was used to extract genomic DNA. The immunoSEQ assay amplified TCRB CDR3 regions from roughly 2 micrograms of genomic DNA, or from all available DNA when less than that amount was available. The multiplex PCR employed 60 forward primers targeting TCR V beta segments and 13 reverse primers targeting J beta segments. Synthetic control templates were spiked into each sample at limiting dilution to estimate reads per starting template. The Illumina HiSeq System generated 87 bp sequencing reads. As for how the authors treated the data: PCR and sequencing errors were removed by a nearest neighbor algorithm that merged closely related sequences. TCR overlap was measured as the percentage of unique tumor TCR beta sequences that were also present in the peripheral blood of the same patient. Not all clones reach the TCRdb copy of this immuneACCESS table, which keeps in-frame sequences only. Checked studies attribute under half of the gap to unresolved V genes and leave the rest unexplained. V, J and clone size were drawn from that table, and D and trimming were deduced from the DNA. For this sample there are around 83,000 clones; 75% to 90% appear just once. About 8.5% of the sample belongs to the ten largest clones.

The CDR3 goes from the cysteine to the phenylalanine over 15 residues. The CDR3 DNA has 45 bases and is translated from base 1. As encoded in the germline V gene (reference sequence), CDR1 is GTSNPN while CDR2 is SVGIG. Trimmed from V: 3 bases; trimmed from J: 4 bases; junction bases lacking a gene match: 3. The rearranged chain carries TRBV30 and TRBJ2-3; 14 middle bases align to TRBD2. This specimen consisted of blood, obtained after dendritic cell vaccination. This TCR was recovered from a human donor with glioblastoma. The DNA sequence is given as TGTGCCTGGAGCCAGACTAGCGGGAGGGCAGATACGCAGTATTTT. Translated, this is CAWSQTSGRADTQYF.